Listed here is a single TCR beta chain. Its antigen is still unknown. The CDR3 extends over 15 amino acids. V shed 5 bases and J 3 bases; nucleotides not matched to a gene: 11. CDR1 is SGHDT, CDR2 YYEEEE, per germline. Time point in this sample: cycle 4 day 1 (C4D1), after less than 7 weeks of nivolumab. Patients all relapsed after autologous stem cell transplantation, and there was variation in brentuximab vedotin exposure. This record belongs to a study of PD-1 blockade in classical Hodgkin lymphoma. Study observations and caveats: CD4+ TCR diversity climbed significantly by C4D1, unlike CD8+ TCR diversity. The causes of the repertoire differences, possibly disease activity or prior therapy, remain undefined. Lower baseline TCR diversity marked trial partial responders and progressors.

Generated by immunoSEQ multiplex PCR, the TCRdb table keeps only in-frame clones and is missing some. Of about 24,000 clones listed, around 84% are singletons. This receptor was obtained from a human donor with classical Hodgkin lymphoma. The sample here was peripheral blood mononuclear cells (PBMCs), taken before the fourth cycle of nivolumab. The chain has TRBV5-6 and TRBJ2-7, with 7 bases that match TRBD1. The CDR3 nucleotides read TGTGCCAGCAGAATAGTGACAGGGCGGAGCTACGAGCAGTACTTC. Residues: CASRIVTGRSYEQYF.